Described below is a single T cell receptor beta chain sequence and its context. The TCRbeta library incorporated unique molecular identifiers. TCRdb recomputed calls from the PCR reads with MiXCR, one row per CDR3 protein. This sample yields 440,000 or so distinct CDR3 sequences, of which 43% are seen a single time; under 35% belongs to the top ten. The record originates from a study of T-cell reconstitution after alpha-beta-depleted transplantation in children. Trimming left V 4 bases short and J 0 bases short, with 10 bases between. This CDR3 region has 15 residues. Germline values: CDR1 MNHEY, CDR2 SVGAGI.

The sample was PBMCs, taken before TCRalphabeta/CD19-depleted stem cell transplant. This chain joins TRBV6-5 and TRBJ1-5; no clear D. The TCR comes from a girl aged 2 to 9 with aplastic anemia, due to receive a stem cell transplant. CDR3 bases: TGTGCCAGCAGTTTGCAGCTGCATAGCAATCAGCCCCAGCATTTT. Encoded protein: CASSLQLHSNQPQHF.